This TCR beta chain was sequenced in a study of PD-1 blockade in classical Hodgkin lymphoma. The overall study: It was nivolumab at 3 mg/kg, given intravenously every 2 weeks, that patients received.

This table comes from immunoSEQ multiplex PCR, and its TCRdb copy is limited to in-frame clones, with some not included. The sample consists of more than 10,000 clones, approximately 91% of them appearing once. Following autologous stem cell transplantation, relapse occurred in every patient, and exposure to brentuximab vedotin varied. Study-level points and caveats: TCR diversity in CD4+, not CD8+, cells rose significantly by C4D1. The diversity seen at baseline in complete responders resembled that of newly diagnosed patients. Healthy donors reportedly exceeded newly diagnosed patients in baseline TCR diversity.

Remarks on this clone: Its antigen is undetermined.

The clonotype comes from a human donor with classical Hodgkin lymphoma. The sequencing used peripheral blood mononuclear cells (PBMCs), collected at baseline.

The CDR3 protein is CASSLGLGYTF. The DNA for the CDR3 is TGTGCCAGCAGTTTAGGTTTGGGCTACACCTTC. The chain recombines TRBV2 with TRBJ1-2; D is unclear. Trimming took 5 bases from V and 8 from J, leaving 9 bases between them. The CDR3 covers 11 residues. Germline lookup yields CDR1 SNHLY and CDR2 FYNNEI.